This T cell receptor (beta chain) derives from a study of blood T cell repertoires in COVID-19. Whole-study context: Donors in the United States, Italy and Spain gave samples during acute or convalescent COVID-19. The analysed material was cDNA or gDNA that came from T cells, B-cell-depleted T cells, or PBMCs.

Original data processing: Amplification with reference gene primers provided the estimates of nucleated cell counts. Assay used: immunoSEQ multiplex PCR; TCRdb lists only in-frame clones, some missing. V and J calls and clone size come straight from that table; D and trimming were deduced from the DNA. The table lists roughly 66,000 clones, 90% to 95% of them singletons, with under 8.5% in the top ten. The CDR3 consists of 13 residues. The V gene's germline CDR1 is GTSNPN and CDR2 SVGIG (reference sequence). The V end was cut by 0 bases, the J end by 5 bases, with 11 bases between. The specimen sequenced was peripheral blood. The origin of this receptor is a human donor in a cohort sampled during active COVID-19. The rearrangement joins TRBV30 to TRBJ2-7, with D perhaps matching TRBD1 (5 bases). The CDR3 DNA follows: TGTGCCTGGAGTGTAGCAGGGATCGACGAGCAGTACTTC. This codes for CAWSVAGIDEQYF. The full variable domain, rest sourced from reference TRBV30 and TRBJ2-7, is SQTIHQWPATLVQPVGSPLSLECTVEGTSNPNLYWYRQAAGRGLQLLFYSVGIGQISSEVPQNLSASRPQDRQFILSSKKLLLSDSGFYLCAWSVAGIDEQYFGPGTRLTVT.